The present entry profiles one TCR beta chain with its context. Authors' methods: Estimation of nucleated cell counts relied on the amplification of reference gene primers. Libraries were prepared by immunoSEQ multiplex PCR; TCRdb keeps only in-frame clonotypes and omits some of them. V and J calls and clone size are those listed in that table; D and trimming were worked out from the DNA. This sample has almost 300,000 clones, with 85% to 90% found just once. These data come from a study of blood T cell repertoires in COVID-19. Across the study: Samples representing acute and convalescent COVID-19 were sourced from the United States, Italy and Spain. T cells, B-cell-depleted T cells, or PBMCs supplied cDNA or gDNA.

In germline, CDR1 is LGHDT, CDR2 YNNKEL (reference sequence). Deletions cut 1 base from V and 7 bases from J, with 13 bases between. The CDR3 has 14 amino acids. Seattle's enrolled individuals joined amid active infection and were then monitored longitudinally. The sequence derives from a woman younger than 45 with COVID-19, enrolled during active disease. The chain couples TRBV3-1 (or the pseudogene TRBV3-2) to TRBJ1-2, with a weak D call TRBD1 (5 bases). The source material was peripheral blood. DNA of the CDR3: TGTGCCAGCAGCCAAGGGGGCCAGGTGGGTGGCTACACCTTC. Translated, it gives CASSQGGQVGGYTF.